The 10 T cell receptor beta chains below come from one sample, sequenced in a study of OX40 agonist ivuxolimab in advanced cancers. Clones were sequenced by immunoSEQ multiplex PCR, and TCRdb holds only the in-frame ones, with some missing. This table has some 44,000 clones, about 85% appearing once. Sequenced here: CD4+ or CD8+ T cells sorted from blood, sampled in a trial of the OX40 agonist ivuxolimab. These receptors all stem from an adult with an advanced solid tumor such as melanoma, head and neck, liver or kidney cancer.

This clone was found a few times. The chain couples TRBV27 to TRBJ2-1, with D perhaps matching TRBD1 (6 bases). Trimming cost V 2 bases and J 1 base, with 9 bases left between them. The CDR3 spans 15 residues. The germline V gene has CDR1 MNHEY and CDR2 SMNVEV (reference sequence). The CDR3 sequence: CASSLGTRSYNEQFF. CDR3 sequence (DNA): TGTGCCAGCAGTTTAGGGACACGGTCCTACAATGAGCAGTTCTTC.

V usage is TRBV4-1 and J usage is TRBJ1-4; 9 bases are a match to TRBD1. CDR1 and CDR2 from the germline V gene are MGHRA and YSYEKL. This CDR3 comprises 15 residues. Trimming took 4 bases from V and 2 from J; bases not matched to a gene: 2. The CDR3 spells CASSRTGGTNEKLFF. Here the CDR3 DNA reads TGCGCCAGCAGCCGCACAGGGGGCACTAATGAAAAACTGTTTTTT.

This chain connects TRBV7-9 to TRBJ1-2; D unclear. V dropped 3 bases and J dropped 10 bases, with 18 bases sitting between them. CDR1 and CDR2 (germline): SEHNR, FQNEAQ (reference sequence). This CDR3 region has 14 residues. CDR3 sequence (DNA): TGTGCCAGCAGCTTGTTTTTATTGTCTTCGTCCTACACCTTC. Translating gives CASSLFLLSSSYTF.

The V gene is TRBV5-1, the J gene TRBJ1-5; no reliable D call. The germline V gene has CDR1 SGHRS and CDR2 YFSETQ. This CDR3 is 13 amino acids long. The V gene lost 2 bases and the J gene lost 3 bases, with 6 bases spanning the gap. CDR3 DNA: TGCGCCAGCAGCTTAACAGTCAATCAGCCCCAGCATTTT. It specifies CASSLTVNQPQHF.

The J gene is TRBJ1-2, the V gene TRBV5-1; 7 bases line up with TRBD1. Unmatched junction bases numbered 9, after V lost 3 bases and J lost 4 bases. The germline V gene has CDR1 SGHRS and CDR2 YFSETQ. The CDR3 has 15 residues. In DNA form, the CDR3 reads TGCGCCAGCAGCTCAAGTACAGGGGTAGCCTATGGCTACACCTTC. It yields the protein CASSSSTGVAYGYTF.

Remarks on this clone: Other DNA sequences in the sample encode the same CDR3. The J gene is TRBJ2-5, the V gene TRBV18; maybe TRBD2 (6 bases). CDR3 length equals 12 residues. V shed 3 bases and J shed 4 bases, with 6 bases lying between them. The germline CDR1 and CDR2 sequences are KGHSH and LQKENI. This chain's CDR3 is CASSPGGETQYF. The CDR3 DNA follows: TGTGCCAGCTCACCGGGGGGAGAGACCCAGTACTTC.

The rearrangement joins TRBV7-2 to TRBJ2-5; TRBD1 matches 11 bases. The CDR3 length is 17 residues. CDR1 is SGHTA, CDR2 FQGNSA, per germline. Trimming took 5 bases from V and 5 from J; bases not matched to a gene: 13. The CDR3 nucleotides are TGTGCCAGCAGCCCCCAGGACAGGGGGCGCCTCGGGGAGACCCAGTACTTC. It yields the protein CASSPQDRGRLGETQYF.

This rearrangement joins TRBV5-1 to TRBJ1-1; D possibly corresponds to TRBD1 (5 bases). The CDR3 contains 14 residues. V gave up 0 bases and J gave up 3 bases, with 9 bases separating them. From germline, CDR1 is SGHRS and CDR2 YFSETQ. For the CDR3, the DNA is TGCGCCAGCAGCTTGGGGAGACAGTACACTGAAGCTTTCTTT. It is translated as CASSLGRQYTEAFF.

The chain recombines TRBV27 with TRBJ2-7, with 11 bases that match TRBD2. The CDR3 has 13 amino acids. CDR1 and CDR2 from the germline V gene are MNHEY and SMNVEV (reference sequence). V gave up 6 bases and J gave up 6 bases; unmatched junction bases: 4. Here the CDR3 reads CASRPSGGREQYF. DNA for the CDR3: TGTGCCAGCAGACCTAGCGGGGGGCGCGAGCAGTACTTC.

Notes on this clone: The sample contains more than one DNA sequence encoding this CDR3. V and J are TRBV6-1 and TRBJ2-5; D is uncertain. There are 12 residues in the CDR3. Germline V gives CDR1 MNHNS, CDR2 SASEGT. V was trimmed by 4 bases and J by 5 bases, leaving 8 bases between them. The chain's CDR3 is CASSAGQETQYF. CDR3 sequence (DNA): TGTGCCAGCAGTGCAGGCCAGGAGACCCAGTACTTC.